This entry lists 21 T cell receptor beta chains sequenced from one sample in a study of T cell responses to AZD1222 COVID-19 vaccine. Assay: immunoSEQ multiplex PCR; the TCRdb copy retains only in-frame clones and omits some. The repertoire has about 120,000 clones, 80% to 95% of them found once; the top ten carry around 4.5%. Sequenced material: peripheral blood, taken on day 0 of MenACWY control vaccination. Receptors were obtained from an adult in good health.

The chain links TRBV28 to TRBJ1-4; D is uncertain. Trimming took 7 bases from V and 0 from J, leaving 15 bases between them. This CDR3 contains 16 residues. Germline V gene data show CDR1 as MDHEN and CDR2 as SYDVKM. CDR3 nucleotides: TGTGCCAGCACATCGTCTGCCGTACCAACTAATGAAAAACTGTTTTTT. It translates to CASTSSAVPTNEKLFF.

A single count supports this clone. Here the CDR3 reads CASSQDISGSINEQFF. The DNA for the CDR3 is TGTGCCAGCAGCCAAGATATCAGCGGGAGTATCAATGAGCAGTTCTTC. The chain is built from TRBV3-1 (or the pseudogene TRBV3-2) and TRBJ2-1; 8 bases fit TRBD2. The CDR3 is made up of 16 amino acids. Looked up from germline, CDR1 is LGHDT and CDR2 is YNNKEL (reference sequence). The V gene end was trimmed by 0 bases and the J gene end by 6 bases; junction bases not matched to a gene: 7.

This clone was seen only once. The J gene is TRBJ2-3, the V gene TRBV5-1; 10 positions agree with TRBD2. Losses at the gene ends were 1 base for V and 1 base for J; bases not matched to a gene: 3. Germline V gene sequence: CDR1 SGHRS, CDR2 YFSETQ. There are 16 residues in the CDR3. DNA of the CDR3: TGCGCCAGCAGCTTGTTAACTAGCGGGGGCACAGATACGCAGTATTTT. Protein sequence: CASSLLTSGGTDTQYF.

The sample holds one count of this clone. The chain employs TRBV7-2 and TRBJ2-1, with D unclear. V lost 0 bases and J lost 7, with 16 bases in between. Germline CDR1 SGHTA, CDR2 FQGNSA. The CDR3 spans 16 residues. The CDR3 is CASSLAPVGTGNEQFF. In DNA form, the CDR3 reads TGTGCCAGCAGCTTAGCCCCCGTGGGTACCGGGAATGAGCAGTTCTTC.

This chain links TRBV4-2 with TRBJ2-5, with 12 bases aligning to TRBD2. CDR3 size: 15 residues. CDR1 and CDR2 from the germline V gene are LGHNA and YNFKEQ. With 2 bases clipped from V and 5 bases from J, the junction kept 3 bases outside the gene matches. CDR3: CASSQLAGGTETQYF. The CDR3 DNA reads as TGTGCCAGCAGCCAACTAGCGGGAGGGACGGAGACCCAGTACTTC.

The V and J genes are TRBV6-5 and TRBJ1-6; TRBD1 aligns across 10 bases. J gave up 9 bases and V 5 bases, and 7 bases lay outside the gene matches. Germline CDR1 MNHEY, CDR2 SVGAGI. This CDR3 spans 15 amino acids. The CDR3 sequence is CASSTDRGQGSPLHF. The DNA of the CDR3 is TGTGCCAGCAGTACCGACAGGGGGCAGGGTTCACCCCTCCACTTT.

This clone was recorded once. This chain links TRBV19 with TRBJ1-1; 7 bases are shared with TRBD1. CDR1 is LNHDA, CDR2 SQIVND, per germline (reference sequence). The J segment lost 1 base and the V segment lost 5 bases, leaving 7 bases of the junction unmatched. This CDR3 has 15 residues. The CDR3 protein is CASSPGRQGNTEAFF. In DNA form, the CDR3 reads TGTGCCAGTAGTCCGGGTCGACAGGGGAACACTGAAGCTTTCTTT.

The rearrangement uses TRBV7-9 and TRBJ1-1, with D maybe TRBD1 (5 bases). The CDR3 has 14 amino acids. V gave up 1 base and J gave up 9 bases, with 15 bases separating them. Germline V gene data show CDR1 as SEHNR and CDR2 as FQNEAQ (reference sequence). The CDR3 nucleotides read TGTGCCAGCAGCTTAGGCGGGGGAGGCCTTAAAGCTTTCTTT. Protein sequence: CASSLGGGGLKAFF.

In this sample, this clone turned up once. This chain joins TRBV19 and TRBJ2-1; 11 bases agree with TRBD2. CDR3 length: 15 amino acids. Trimming removed 4 bases from V and 3 bases from J; junction bases left unmatched: 2. Germline values: CDR1 LNHDA, CDR2 SQIVND (reference sequence). The CDR3 DNA follows: TGTGCCAGTAGTACACTAGCGGGGGACTACAATGAGCAGTTCTTC. Protein product: CASSTLAGDYNEQFF.

Here the CDR3 DNA reads TGTGCCTGCAATCCCGACCGGGGGGGGTTTCCAGGGGAGACCCAGTACTTC. It encodes CACNPDRGGFPGETQYF. V usage is TRBV19 and J usage is TRBJ2-5; 8 positions agree with TRBD2. This CDR3 has 17 amino acids. CDR1 is LNHDA and CDR2 is SQIVND in the germline V gene (reference sequence). J lost 5 bases, V lost 11 bases, and 22 bases had no gene match.

This clone appeared a single time. J is TRBJ2-7 and V is TRBV29-1, with TRBD2 as a possible D gene (6 bases). This CDR3 spans 12 amino acids. V was trimmed by 8 bases and J by 2 bases, leaving 13 bases between them. Germline V lookup: CDR1 SQVTM, CDR2 ANQGSEA. CDR3 protein: CSIRDSTYEQYF. In DNA form, the CDR3 reads TGCAGCATCCGGGACTCAACCTACGAGCAGTACTTC.

This chain joins TRBV4-2 and TRBJ1-1; 7 bases are shared with TRBD1. V lost 5 bases to trimming and J lost 0 bases; unmatched junction nucleotides: 12. This CDR3 spans 17 amino acids. Germline assignment: CDR1 LGHNA and CDR2 YNFKEQ. CDR3 residues: CASSGRPRDSLNTEAFF. The CDR3 nucleotides are TGTGCCAGCAGCGGAAGGCCACGGGACAGTCTGAACACTGAAGCTTTCTTT.

The rearrangement links TRBV19 to TRBJ1-1, with TRBD1 matching over 7 bases. V lost 10 bases and J lost 4; bases outside the gene matches: 3. This CDR3 has 11 residues. Germline V gene data show CDR1 as LNHDA and CDR2 as SQIVND (reference sequence). The CDR3 sequence is CATSGGTEAFF. The CDR3 coding sequence is TGTGCCACTTCAGGGGGCACTGAAGCTTTCTTT.

The rearrangement uses TRBV28 and TRBJ2-7; 7 bases are shared with TRBD1. CDR1 is MDHEN, CDR2 SYDVKM, per germline. The CDR3 sequence is 12 residues long. The junction had 4 bases not matched to a gene; V was cut back by 7 bases and J by 4 bases. The CDR3 protein is CASTTGVYEQYF. In DNA form, the CDR3 reads TGTGCCAGCACCACAGGGGTGTACGAGCAGTACTTC.

The table lists this clone with a few counts. CDR3 DNA: TGTGCCGGTTCCACTGCCGCCTACAATGAGCAGTTCTTC. This sequence encodes CAGSTAAYNEQFF. The chain has TRBV6-5 and TRBJ2-1, with D uncertain. The CDR3 sequence is 13 residues long. Germline values: CDR1 MNHEY, CDR2 SVGAGI. V was clipped by 11 bases and J by 2 bases, with 13 bases between them.

This clone was counted a few times. This chain links TRBV13 with TRBJ1-3; D perhaps matches TRBD1 (5 bases). The CDR3 runs 16 residues. The V end was cut by 5 bases, the J end by 0 bases, with 14 bases between. Germline CDR1 and CDR2: PRHDT and FYEKMQ (reference sequence). CDR3: CASSPHRGYSGNTIYF. DNA of the CDR3: TGTGCCAGCAGCCCCCACCGGGGGTACTCTGGAAACACCATATATTTT.

The chain is built from TRBV19 and TRBJ1-1; no definite D call. Germline assignment: CDR1 LNHDA and CDR2 SQIVND (reference sequence). The CDR3 has 15 amino acids. Trimming removed 2 bases at V and 1 base at J, with 11 bases between. In nucleotides, the CDR3 is TGTGCCAGTAGTATACGTGACAACAAGAACACTGAAGCTTTCTTT. It codes for CASSIRDNKNTEAFF.

This clone appeared a few times. This rearrangement joins TRBV12-3 or TRBV12-4 to TRBJ1-2; the match to TRBD1 covers 7 bases. This CDR3 contains 13 residues. V shed 6 bases, J shed 7 bases, and the junction held 8 bases outside the gene matches. The CDR3 here is CASSTDRVGGYTF. The CDR3 coding sequence is TGTGCCAGCAGCACCGACAGGGTCGGTGGCTACACCTTC.

The CDR3 DNA follows: TGCAGTGCTAGTCAGGGGGTAACCAAAAACATTCAGTACTTC. Encoded protein: CSASQGVTKNIQYF. The genes are TRBV20-1 and TRBJ2-4, with TRBD1 identical over 7 bases. Germline V gene sequence: CDR1 DFQATT, CDR2 SNEGSKA (reference sequence). The V gene end was trimmed by 3 bases and the J gene end by 2 bases; junction bases not matched to a gene: 4. CDR3 length: 14 amino acids.

The J gene is TRBJ2-7, the V gene TRBV12-3 or TRBV12-4; D is uncertain. The V and J ends lost 3 bases and 3 bases respectively, with 9 bases between them. The length of the CDR3 is 13 residues. The CDR3 DNA reads TGTGCCAGCAGTTTGGTTAGCATCTACGAGCAGTACTTC. This gives the protein CASSLVSIYEQYF.

The chain has TRBV21-1 and TRBJ2-1; the D segment call TRBD2 is taken from the table without a DNA check. TRBV21-1 is annotated as a pseudogene. CDR3 length equals 16 residues. CDR3 in DNA: TGTGCCAGCAGCAAAGCGGGGACTAGCTCCTACAATGAGCAGTTCTTC. Amino acids: CASSKAGTSSYNEQFF.